The rows below give T cell receptor beta chains drawn from one sample of a study of T cell responses to AZD1222 COVID-19 vaccine. Profiled with immunoSEQ multiplex PCR; TCRdb holds only in-frame clones, not every one. The sample has approximately 170,000 clones; 85% to 95% are singletons. Sequencing used peripheral blood, obtained on day 0 of AZD1222 vaccination. The receptors derive from an adult in good health. The CDR3 runs from the conserved cysteine through the conserved F or W. The D gene is left open where the match is weak. Size values are once, few and many counts, or a class for expanded clones, and some rows have none.

V: TRBV10-2
J: TRBJ2-7
size: .
D: .
DNA: TGCGCCAGCAGTGATGTAGAGCCTGTGGGAGGCGGTTACGAGCAGTACTTC
CDR3: CASSDVEPVGGGYEQYF

V: TRBV28
J: TRBJ1-2
size: .
D: .
DNA: TGTGCCAGCAGTCTACCGGGTTCGGCTAACTATGGCTACACCTTC
CDR3: CASSLPGSANYGYTF

V: TRBV6-1
J: TRBJ2-3
size: .
D: TRBD2
DNA: TGTGCCAGCAGTGTTTTAGCGGGAGCGGATGGAGATACGCAGTATTTT
CDR3: CASSVLAGADGDTQYF

V: TRBV6-2/TRBV6-3
J: TRBJ2-7
size: .
D: .
DNA: TGTGCCAGCAGTTACTTAGTGGGCAGCTACGAGCAGTACTTC
CDR3: CASSYLVGSYEQYF

V: TRBV19
J: TRBJ1-4
size: .
D: TRBD1
DNA: TGTGCCAGTAAGGCTATGGGACAGGCAAATGAAAAACTGTTTTTT
CDR3: CASKAMGQANEKLFF

V: TRBV19
J: TRBJ2-1
size: .
D: .
DNA: TGTGCCAGTAGTATATCGCCGCAATACAATGAGCAGTTCTTC
CDR3: CASSISPQYNEQFF

V: TRBV7-9
J: TRBJ2-7
size: .
D: .
DNA: TGTGCCAGCAGGCCTGGGCAGGGGCCATACGAGCAGTACTTC
CDR3: CASRPGQGPYEQYF

V: TRBV29-1
J: TRBJ1-2
size: .
D: .
DNA: TGCAGCGTGACGGGTGCAGGAGGCTACACCTTC
CDR3: CSVTGAGGYTF

V: TRBV28
J: TRBJ1-1
size: .
D: .
DNA: TGTGCCAGCACCGTGCCCGAGGTGAACACTGAAGCTTTCTTT
CDR3: CASTVPEVNTEAFF

V: TRBV11-3
J: TRBJ1-6
size: .
D: .
DNA: TGTGCCAGCAGCTCGGGGTATTCACCCCTCCACTTT
CDR3: CASSSGYSPLHF

V: TRBV28
J: TRBJ2-7
size: .
D: .
DNA: TGTGCCAGCAGTTCGGGACTGACTTACGAGCAGTACTTC
CDR3: CASSSGLTYEQYF

V: TRBV28
J: TRBJ1-5
size: .
D: .
DNA: TGTGCCAGCAGTTTCAAAGGGCCCCAGCATTTT
CDR3: CASSFKGPQHF

V: TRBV7-9
J: TRBJ1-1
size: .
D: TRBD1
DNA: TGTGCCAGCAGCCTTGAAGGGGGCACAGCTTTCTTT
CDR3: CASSLEGGTAFF

V: TRBV19
J: TRBJ2-7
size: few
D: .
DNA: TGTGCCAGTAGTATTGATTACAGGGGAGGCGAGCAGTACTTC
CDR3: CASSIDYRGGEQYF

V: TRBV4-1
J: TRBJ2-1
size: .
D: TRBD1
DNA: TGCGCCAGCAGCCGTGACAGGGGGGGAGGGTATGAGCAGTTCTTC
CDR3: CASSRDRGGGYEQFF

V: TRBV5-6
J: TRBJ2-7
size: .
D: .
DNA: TGTGCCAGCAGCATACCCCGTGGGCCGACCTACGAGCAGTACTTC
CDR3: CASSIPRGPTYEQYF

V: TRBV12-3/TRBV12-4
J: TRBJ2-2
size: once
D: .
DNA: TGTGCCAGCAGTTTAGCACTCGGGGAGCTGTTTTTT
CDR3: CASSLALGELFF

V: TRBV19
J: TRBJ1-1
size: .
D: .
DNA: TGTGCCAGTAGTCACAGGGAAATGAACACTGAAGCTTTCTTT
CDR3: CASSHREMNTEAFF

V: TRBV12-5
J: TRBJ2-1
size: .
D: TRBD2
DNA: TGTGCTAGTGGTTTCGGATTAGCGGGAGGGCGAGGCAATGAGCAGTTCTTC
CDR3: CASGFGLAGGRGNEQFF

V: TRBV30
J: TRBJ2-5
size: .
D: .
DNA: TGTGCCTGGAGTGTCCCAGCGGGAGAGACCCAGTACTTC
CDR3: CAWSVPAGETQYF

V: TRBV6-5
J: TRBJ2-2
size: .
D: .
DNA: TGTGCCAGCAGCTACGTGGGGACCGGGGAGCTGTTTTTT
CDR3: CASSYVGTGELFF

V: TRBV7-9
J: TRBJ2-7
size: .
D: .
DNA: TGTGCCAGCAGCTTAGGAACACGGGAGCAGTACTTC
CDR3: CASSLGTREQYF

V: TRBV6-5
J: TRBJ1-2
size: .
D: TRBD1
DNA: TGTGCCAGCAGTAGACAGGGCTCCTATGGCTACACCTTC
CDR3: CASSRQGSYGYTF